The 8 T cell receptor beta chains presented below share a single source sample, sequenced in a study of T cells in Graves' hyperthyroidism and ophthalmopathy. Amplification of TCR beta CDR3 regions used RNA as the template. Primed by the HTBI set, a first-round RT-PCR was run on the TCR CDR3. TCRdb re-derived calls from the multiplex PCR reads in MiXCR, one entry per CDR3 protein. The sample includes about 360,000 distinct CDR3 sequences, approximately 14% seen only once; the top ten take 25% to 35%. Sequencing input: blood. The receptors shown here come from a woman younger than 35 with Graves' hyperthyroidism that later progressed to Graves' ophthalmopathy.

The chain is built from TRBV7-9 and TRBJ1-5; tentative D call: TRBD1 (5 bases). Trimming removed 3 bases at V and 1 base at J, with 10 bases between. The V gene's germline CDR1 is SEHNR and CDR2 FQNEAQ (reference sequence). The CDR3 runs to 15 residues. The CDR3 is CASSFLGGSNQPQHF. CDR3 nucleotide sequence: TGTGCCAGCAGCTTTTTGGGGGGAAGCAATCAGCCCCAGCATTTT.

The gene calls are TRBV29-1 and TRBJ2-1; the D gene is possibly TRBD2 (5 bases). Germline assignment: CDR1 SQVTM and CDR2 ANQGSEA. Trimming left V 4 bases short and J 3 bases short, with 7 bases between. This CDR3 is built from 12 residues. This CDR3 reads CSVARDYNEQFF. The CDR3 DNA reads TGCAGCGTTGCCCGGGACTACAATGAGCAGTTCTTC.

This clonotype appeared many times. The V gene is TRBV7-2, the J gene TRBJ2-5; either TRBD1 or TRBD2 may fit D (5 bases each). Germline V gives CDR1 SGHTA, CDR2 FQGNSA. This CDR3 region has 15 residues. Trimming took off 2 bases at V and 5 bases at J, with 15 bases between the two ends. This CDR3 is CASSLNRGGIETQYF. For the CDR3, the DNA is TGTGCCAGCAGCTTAAATCGTGGGGGAATTGAGACCCAGTACTTC.

This clonotype has ten or more counts. In DNA form, the CDR3 reads TGTGCCAGCCGCGAGGTGACCACTGAAGCTTTCTTT. Translation gives CASREVTTEAFF. This chain connects TRBV2 to TRBJ1-1; no firm D call. The germline V and J ends were trimmed by 8 bases and 4 bases, with 11 bases remaining between them. The germline CDR1 and CDR2 sequences are SNHLY and FYNNEI. This CDR3 contains 12 residues.

This clonotype was counted ten times or more. This chain uses TRBV11-2 with TRBJ2-3; the D gene is possibly TRBD2 (6 bases). The germline V gene has CDR1 SGHAT and CDR2 FQNNGV. This CDR3 contains 15 residues. V was cut by 4 bases and J by 0 bases, with 11 bases left in between. CDR3 sequence (DNA): TGTGCCAGCAGCTCGGGGGAGTGGAGCACAGATACGCAGTATTTT. Protein sequence: CASSSGEWSTDTQYF.

This clonotype was seen repeatedly, ten times or more. J is TRBJ2-3 and V is TRBV20-1; 9 bases are a match to TRBD2. The CDR3 contains 15 residues. Unmatched junction bases numbered 8, after V lost 3 bases and J lost 4 bases. The germline gives CDR1 DFQATT, CDR2 SNEGSKA (reference sequence). Here the CDR3 reads CSASPLAGAADTQYF. The CDR3 nucleotides read TGCAGTGCTAGTCCCTTAGCGGGAGCCGCAGATACGCAGTATTTT.

The sample holds many counts of this clonotype. The chain joins TRBV7-9 to TRBJ1-5, with TRBD1 matching 10 bases. Germline V CDR1 and CDR2: SEHNR, FQNEAQ (reference sequence). The CDR3 runs 16 residues. V lost 6 bases to trimming and J lost 6 bases; unmatched junction nucleotides: 11. CDR3 in amino acids: CASSPGQGVSFQPQHF. CDR3 sequence (DNA): TGTGCCAGCAGTCCCGGACAGGGGGTCTCTTTTCAGCCCCAGCATTTT.

At least ten counts were recorded for this clonotype. V and J are TRBV20-1 and TRBJ2-7, with D maybe TRBD2 (5 bases). The V and J ends lost 3 bases and 7 bases respectively, with 16 bases between them. The CDR3 spans 13 residues. CDR1 and CDR2 from the germline V gene are DFQATT and SNEGSKA (reference sequence). CDR3 DNA sequence: TGCAGTGCTAGTCGTACACCCACGGGGGAGCAGTACTTC. Translating it yields CSASRTPTGEQYF.